One sample yielded the 9 T cell receptor beta chains listed below, sequenced in a study of T cell responses to AZD1222 COVID-19 vaccine. TCRdb's copy holds only in-frame clones and misses some; the assay was immunoSEQ multiplex PCR. The data contain about 170,000 clones, around nine tenths of them singletons. This specimen consisted of peripheral blood, obtained 28 days after the second AZD1222 dose. The receptors were sampled from an adult who received the AZD1222 COVID-19 vaccine.

The gene calls are TRBV12-3 or TRBV12-4 and TRBJ2-7; no clear D gene. The DNA end is a closer match to TRBJ2-5, so the J assignment may be wrong. This CDR3 spans 13 amino acids. The CDR3, as DNA: TGTGCCAGCAGTTTATCACCCGGGGAGACCCAGTACTTC. Protein sequence: CASSLSPGETQYF.

CDR3 sequence (DNA): TGCGCCAGCAGCCAAGGACAGGGGAATTCACCCCTCCACTTT. It codes for CASSQGQGNSPLHF. This rearrangement joins TRBV4-1 to TRBJ1-6, with 8 bases fitting TRBD1. The CDR3 is 14 amino acids. From germline, CDR1 is MGHRA and CDR2 YSYEKL. The V and J ends lost 1 base and 7 bases, in that order; junction bases with no gene match: 0.

The chain uses TRBV7-2 and TRBJ2-1; 7 bases line up with TRBD2. Germline trimming cut 2 bases from V and 12 bases from J; bases unmatched to any gene: 4. The V gene's germline CDR1 is SGHTA and CDR2 FQGNSA. The CDR3 has 12 residues. This CDR3 is CASSLNRGVQFF. Written as DNA, the CDR3 is TGTGCCAGCAGCTTAAATCGGGGGGTGCAGTTCTTC.

The rearrangement uses TRBV7-2 and TRBJ2-7, with 10 bases fitting TRBD1. Germline lookup yields CDR1 SGHTA and CDR2 FQGNSA. The junction had 4 bases not matched to a gene; V was cut back by 3 bases and J by 5 bases. The CDR3 sequence is 14 residues long. This chain's CDR3 is CASSLGTGAHEQYF. CDR3 nucleotides: TGTGCCAGCAGCTTGGGGACAGGGGCCCACGAGCAGTACTTC.

The rearrangement joins TRBV11-2 to TRBJ2-1; no reliable D call. Germline-derived CDR1 and CDR2 are SGHAT and FQNNGV. The V end lost 5 bases, the J end lost 5 bases, and 19 bases lay between the germline ends. The CDR3 is 16 residues long. CDR3 protein: CASSREATNRDNEQFF. CDR3 nucleotides: TGTGCCAGCAGCCGAGAGGCCACAAATAGGGACAATGAGCAGTTCTTC.

The chain employs TRBV4-3 and TRBJ1-2, with unresolved D. Germline CDR1 and CDR2: LGHNA and YSLEER. V lost 3 bases, J lost 3 bases, and 11 bases lay in between. This CDR3 region has 14 residues. DNA for the CDR3: TGCGCCAGCAGCCATGGGGTCAGTTACTATGGCTACACCTTC. The encoded protein is CASSHGVSYYGYTF.

This chain joins TRBV6-1 and TRBJ1-2; a weak D match, TRBD1 (6 bases). CDR1 and CDR2 (germline): MNHNS, SASEGT. V was shortened by 2 bases and J by 7 bases, with 11 bases between the two germline ends. The CDR3 loop spans 13 amino acids. CDR3 in amino acids: CASSELRGGGYTF. Written as DNA, the CDR3 is TGTGCCAGCAGTGAATTAAGGGGGGGTGGCTACACCTTC.

The chain employs TRBV5-1 and TRBJ1-1; 9 positions match TRBD1. The V and J ends lost 4 bases and 0 bases, in that order; junction bases with no gene match: 1. Germline assignment: CDR1 SGHRS and CDR2 YFSETQ. There are 14 residues in the CDR3. DNA for the CDR3: TGCGCCAGCAGCGGGGACAGGGTGAACACTGAAGCTTTCTTT. This encodes CASSGDRVNTEAFF.

V gene TRBV6-7 combines with J gene TRBJ1-2; D unclear. TRBV6-7 belongs to the ORF category, with a function that is uncertain. CDR3 length: 13 residues. V lost 4 bases to trimming and J lost 4 bases, with 10 bases between them. For the CDR3, the DNA is TGTGCCAGCAGTTCCCGGTGCATCTATGGCTACACCTTC. Translation: CASSSRCIYGYTF.